The following is a TCR beta chain sequence with its context. Its antigen is as yet unknown. Germline values: CDR1 DFQATT, CDR2 SNEGSKA (reference sequence). V lost 3 bases to trimming and J lost 3 bases, with 11 bases between them. The CDR3 is made up of 13 amino acids. The sample belongs to a study of CD8 T cells in Susac syndrome. Study-wide results and caveats: It was acknowledged in the study that its TCR sequencing and HLA analysis involved a relatively small number of individuals. CD8+ clonal expansion in Susac was maximal in TEMRA cells and in active patients. Roughly five Susac-specific public clones appeared in CD8+ TEMRA repertoires, and about 16 in total CD8+ repertoires.

When the RNA was reverse transcribed, random hexamers were used with an input of about 0.5 to 1 ug. TCRdb itself ran the immunoSEQ multiplex PCR reads through MiXCR, one entry per CDR3 protein. The sample has approximately 190,000 distinct CDR3 sequences; 85% to 95% are singletons. Source material: CD8+ T cells from PBMCs. This receptor was taken from a human donor with Susac syndrome. The V and J genes are TRBV20-1 and TRBJ1-2; D possibly corresponds to TRBD1 (6 bases). This CDR3 reads CSARRQGHYGYTF. CDR3 nucleotide sequence: TGCAGTGCTAGGCGTCAGGGGCACTATGGCTACACCTTC.